The source of this TCR delta chain is a study of gamma delta lymphoproliferative disorders and STAT genes (dated by TCRdb to 2016 to 2019). Study-wide context: Gamma-chain libraries were prepared from at least 50 ng of genomic DNA using the LymphoTrack Dx TCRG Assay. Because no corresponding Invivoscribe delta assay was available, delta-chain libraries were prepared according to the standard operating procedure of the EuroClonality-NGS working group. Within a larger immunophenotypic and STAT-mutation study, TCR gamma and delta CDR3 repertoires were profiled by deep sequencing in Tgammadelta lymphoproliferative disease patients and healthy controls. Two gamma-chain samples and all delta-chain samples were sequenced twice to confirm results.

Study-level results and caveats: When whole repertoires were clustered, gamma repertoires from patients formed a group apart from those of healthy controls, but delta repertoires showed no separation between the groups. Nearly all major patient gamma and delta clonotypes were public, shared with at least one healthy donor; only a couple of gamma clonotypes were private to disease. The authors pointed out that NGS specificity may be lower at low frequencies, so whether leukemic clones are public or private needs to be confirmed. Control T cells likely spanned varied maturation stages, while leukemic cells were skewed toward terminal effectors, potentially limiting patient-control comparisons.

Measured from the cysteine to the phenylalanine, the CDR3 is 22 residues long. Here the CDR3 DNA is all that survives: 66 bases in frame from base 1. CDR1 and CDR2 (GEAIGNYY, EKD) derive from the germline V gene. This clone was picked up a small number of times. No cognate antigen has been identified for it. A far more abundant clone sits one base away, making this likely a read error. The same CDR3 also results from other DNA sequences found in this sample. Both library preparation methods relied on multiplex PCR with primers aimed at conserved V and J regions of the TCR genes. Amplicons were purified, pooled and sequenced on an Illumina MiSeq platform. For the original study's pipeline: V(D)J alignment, clonotype assembly and translation were performed with MiXCR, whereas functionality assessment and CDR3 repertoire analyses were performed with VDJtools. CDR3 followed the IMGT definition, and analyses included only productive sequences that used functional genes, leaving out ORF genes and pseudogenes. A custom Python script searched for identical amino acid CDR3s of major clonotypes (frequency >=5%) across all patients and controls. Clonotype frequencies in patients versus controls were compared with a one-sided non-parametric Wilcoxon test. TCRdb called clones afresh from the public reads with CATT; identical DNA rows were later merged. The V and J calls were not made by the authors but by TCRdb's processing. The sample table shows some 3,800 delta-chain clones, and over 0.95% are seen once. The ten largest clones take up 20% to 25% of the sample.

Genomic DNA from peripheral blood mononuclear cells isolated from patients and controls was used for TCR sequencing. The control group consisted of approximately 23 healthy adult blood donors (median age roughly 60 years; 12 males and around eleven females) who were matched to the patients for age and sex. The rearrangement combines TRDV2 with TRDJ3; 9 nucleotides in the junction match TRDD3. Specimen: blood. This receptor was obtained from a human donor in good health. For the CDR3, the sequence is CACDPIIVAGGLTAWDTRQMFF. The DNA sequence follows: TGTGCCTGTGACCCGATTATCGTCGCTGGGGGATTGACTGCCTGGGATACCCGACAGATGTTTTTC.